Listed below are T cell receptor beta chains from one sample, sequenced in a study of identical twins' blood T cells. TCRdb analysed the 5' RACE reads with MiXCR anew, one entry per CDR3 protein. Of hundreds of thousands of distinct CDR3 sequences in the sample, about 28% are singletons; the top ten hold around 5.6%. The sequencing sample was made of PBMCs. The receptors were gathered from a woman aged 18-49 years in good health. Both conserved end residues are part of each CDR3. The order of the fields is CDR3 protein, V gene, J gene.

CSVPDRESGYTF	TRBV29-1	TRBJ1-2
CASSTGGSGNTIYF	TRBV5-1	TRBJ1-3
CASSFLDRGGNTIYF	TRBV7-2	TRBJ1-3
CAYSGLRTDTQYF	TRBV19	TRBJ2-3
CASAQAGALQETQYF	TRBV9	TRBJ2-5
CSVGLADYNEQFF	TRBV29-1	TRBJ2-1
CANKTPGTDTQYF	TRBV5-6	TRBJ2-3
CASSPRLGDYTF	TRBV13	TRBJ1-2
CASNSRETQYF	TRBV2	TRBJ2-5
CASSLSFGANNQPQHF	TRBV4-1	TRBJ1-5
CASSPPYSQGNTEAFF	TRBV7-8	TRBJ1-1
CASSRQNGANTEAFF	TRBV3-1	TRBJ1-1
CASSPEGTINEQFF	TRBV12-3/TRBV12-4	TRBJ2-1
CASSPLGQWLKESQYF	TRBV11-2	TRBJ2-5
CASSEMGVYNEQFF	TRBV2	TRBJ2-1
CASHSGWSYNEQFF	TRBV6-5	TRBJ2-1
CSARDPSGAGDEQFF	TRBV20-1	TRBJ2-1
CSVPITWGQGTEAFF	TRBV29-1	TRBJ1-1
CSANRGRNEKLFF	TRBV20-1	TRBJ1-4
CSARVQGYQPQHF	TRBV20-1	TRBJ1-5
CASSGSGTGDILRSPTDTQYF	TRBV2	TRBJ2-3
CSVGREGSYNEQFF	TRBV29-1	TRBJ2-1
CASSRGRGEAFF	TRBV13	TRBJ1-1
CASGFQGEQYF	TRBV9	TRBJ2-7
CASSKTPNTEAFF	TRBV18	TRBJ1-1
CSVVVGYKDYEQYF	TRBV29-1	TRBJ2-7
CASSQDRGTGMNNSPLHF	TRBV4-3	TRBJ1-6
CSARALGGTQYF	TRBV20-1	TRBJ2-5
CSAAGTSGAETQYF	TRBV20-1	TRBJ2-5
CASSQGRQMNEKLFF	TRBV3-1	TRBJ1-4
CSARDLRGSVDTQYF	TRBV20-1	TRBJ2-3
CSAETGIGDGELFF	TRBV20-1	TRBJ2-2
CSYRGGGELFF	TRBV29-1	TRBJ2-2
CASSANRGTEAFF	TRBV2	TRBJ1-1
CASRDRVRNIQYF	TRBV6-2/TRBV6-3	TRBJ2-4
CASSPTGSGEKLFF	TRBV5-1	TRBJ1-4
CASSGGPDTQYF	TRBV11-2	TRBJ2-3
CSAREDLETDTQYF	TRBV20-1	TRBJ2-3
CASSLEQPDNEQFF	TRBV5-1	TRBJ2-1
CSARELRSDTQYF	TRBV20-1	TRBJ2-3
CASSQDPGPEKLFF	TRBV14	TRBJ1-4
CASSLVPTPSTDTQYF	TRBV5-1	TRBJ2-3
CASSRLNYGYTF	TRBV6-2/TRBV6-3	TRBJ1-2
CASSAGGTSNTEAFF	TRBV5-1	TRBJ1-1
CASSRGQGVGEKLFF	TRBV5-1	TRBJ1-4
CASSFDLGGTEAFF	TRBV27	TRBJ1-1
CSARHGSRGDAQYF	TRBV20-1	TRBJ2-3
CSVKGLPGLDTDTQYF	TRBV29-1	TRBJ2-3
CASSLGAGVEAFF	TRBV5-1	TRBJ1-1
CASRTASGRSYEQYF	TRBV5-1	TRBJ2-7
CASRRGRDSNQPQHF	TRBV19	TRBJ1-5
CSARDVTGGLYNEQFF	TRBV20-1	TRBJ2-1